The present T cell receptor beta chain was sequenced within a study of T cell repertoires in cytomegalovirus infection. Findings and caveats of the study: Carriers of CMV plus the relevant HLA were identified by cumulative public TCR beta family frequency. HLA-C-restricted CMV-specific TCR beta clonotypes were dominant in the ex vivo response.

Regarding this clonotype: Antigen: not known.

Trimming left V 3 bases short and J 9 bases short, with 13 bases between. CDR1 is SGDLS and CDR2 is YYNGEE in the germline V gene. The CDR3 contains 13 residues. TCRdb ran MiXCR on the reads and lists one entry per CDR3 protein. The table includes 490,000 or so distinct CDR3 sequences, around 11% detected once. The sample taken for sequencing was PBMCs. The receptor comes from a human donor in good health (CMV status not recorded). Some clones in this sample may be carry-over from other donors' samples. The chain carries TRBV9 and TRBJ2-1; possible D gene TRBD2, 5 bases. The CDR3 reads CASSDSPGGEQFF. CDR3 nucleotide sequence: TGTGCCAGCAGCGATAGCCCCGGAGGTGAGCAGTTCTTC.